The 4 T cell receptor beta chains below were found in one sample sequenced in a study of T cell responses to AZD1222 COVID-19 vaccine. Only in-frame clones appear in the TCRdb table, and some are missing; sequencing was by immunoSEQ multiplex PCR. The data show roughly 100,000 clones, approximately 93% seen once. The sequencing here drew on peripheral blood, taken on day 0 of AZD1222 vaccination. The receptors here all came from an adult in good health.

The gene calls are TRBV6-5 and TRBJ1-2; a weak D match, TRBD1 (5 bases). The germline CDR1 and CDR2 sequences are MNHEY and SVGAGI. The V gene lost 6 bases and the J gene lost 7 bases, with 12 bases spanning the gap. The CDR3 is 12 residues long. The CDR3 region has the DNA TGTGCCAGCAGGGCAGGGTCGTCTGGCTACACCTTC. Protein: CASRAGSSGYTF.

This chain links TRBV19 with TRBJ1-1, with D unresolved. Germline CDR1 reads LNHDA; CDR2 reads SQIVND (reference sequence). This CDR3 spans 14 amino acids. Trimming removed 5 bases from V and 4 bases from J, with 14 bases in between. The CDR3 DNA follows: TGTGCCAGTAGTTCCCGGACTCTGACCACTGAAGCTTTCTTT. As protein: CASSSRTLTTEAFF.

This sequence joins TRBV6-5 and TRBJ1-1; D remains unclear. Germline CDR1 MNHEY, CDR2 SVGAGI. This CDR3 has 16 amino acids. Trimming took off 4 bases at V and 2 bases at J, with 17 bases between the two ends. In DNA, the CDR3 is TGTGCCAGCAGTTCATCTTCTTGGGCAGCCAACACTGAAGCTTTCTTT. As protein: CASSSSSWAANTEAFF.

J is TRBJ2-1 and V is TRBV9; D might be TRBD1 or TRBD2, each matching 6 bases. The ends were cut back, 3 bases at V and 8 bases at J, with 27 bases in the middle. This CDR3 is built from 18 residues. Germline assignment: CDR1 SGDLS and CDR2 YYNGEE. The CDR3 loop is CASSEGSAAGQNGDEQFF. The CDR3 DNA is TGTGCCAGCAGCGAGGGGTCCGCGGCGGGACAAAACGGGGATGAGCAGTTCTTC.